Listed below are T cell receptor beta chains from one sample, sequenced in a study of cytomegalovirus exposure and HLA in healthy donors. Assay: immunoSEQ multiplex PCR; the TCRdb copy retains only in-frame clones and omits some. This sample carries around 150,000 clones, with roughly 1.3% going to the ten biggest clones. Sequences were obtained from PBMCs. These receptors were taken from an older woman in good health and CMV-seronegative. Both conserved end residues are part of each CDR3. Each record gives: D gene, V gene, J gene, CDR3 protein, CDR3 DNA. D genes are given only for firm matches.

>TRBD2|TRBV4-3|TRBJ2-7
CASSRGLAGDYEQYF
TGCGCCAGCAGCCGGGGACTAGCGGGGGACTACGAGCAGTACTTC
>.|TRBV30|TRBJ1-4
CAWSVLWGGNEKLFF
TGTGCCTGGAGTGTTCTTTGGGGGGGAAATGAAAAACTGTTTTTT
>TRBD2|TRBV6-4|TRBJ2-1
CASSGGLAGDEQFF
TGTGCCAGCAGTGGGGGACTAGCGGGAGATGAGCAGTTCTTC
>TRBD1|TRBV5-1|TRBJ1-1
CASSSSIGTANTEAFF
TGCGCCAGCAGCTCCTCCATCGGGACAGCGAACACTGAAGCTTTCTTT
>.|TRBV6-5|TRBJ2-5
CASRRGSREQYF
TGTGCCAGCAGACGGGGATCTAGGGAGCAGTACTTC
>.|TRBV12-5|TRBJ2-3
CASGFNTDTQYF
TGTGCTAGTGGTTTCAACACAGATACGCAGTATTTT
>.|TRBV7-9|TRBJ1-3
CASSLSTQGTGNTIYF
TGTGCCAGCAGCTTATCGACGCAGGGCACTGGAAACACCATATATTTT
>TRBD1|TRBV28|TRBJ1-4
CASSSTGGTKKKLFF
TGTGCCAGCAGTTCGACAGGGGGCACGAAGAAAAAACTGTTTTTT
>.|TRBV27|TRBJ2-7
CASSFSRGGSYEQYF
TGTGCCAGCAGTTTTAGCAGGGGTGGCTCCTACGAGCAGTACTTC
>.|TRBV5-4|TRBJ1-4
CASSQARGFNEKLFF
TGTGCCAGCAGTCAAGCCAGGGGCTTTAATGAAAAACTGTTTTTT
>TRBD1|TRBV7-9|TRBJ1-5
CASSLALGTEYNQPQHF
TGTGCCAGCAGCTTAGCGCTTGGGACAGAGTACAATCAGCCCCAGCATTTT
>.|TRBV5-8|TRBJ1-2
CASSLAGGGYGYTF
TGTGCCAGCAGCTTGGCGGGGGGCGGCTATGGCTACACCTTC
>TRBD2|TRBV29-1|TRBJ2-3
CSGGTSGSTDTQYF
TGCAGCGGAGGGACTAGCGGTAGCACAGATACGCAGTATTTT
>.|TRBV7-6|TRBJ2-1
CASSLGSTSYNEQFF
TGTGCCAGCAGCTTGGGCTCCACATCCTACAATGAGCAGTTCTTC
>.|TRBV7-3|TRBJ1-4
CASSLTGQGGEKLFF
TGTGCCAGCAGCTTAACTGGTCAGGGAGGTGAAAAACTGTTTTTT
>TRBD2|TRBV5-1|TRBJ2-7
CASSIGLDFNEQYF
TGCGCCAGCAGCATCGGACTAGATTTCAACGAGCAGTACTTC
>.|TRBV27|TRBJ2-2
CASSRELTRVTGELFF
TGTGCCAGCAGCCGAGAACTAACCAGGGTGACCGGGGAGCTGTTTTTT
>TRBD1|TRBV9|TRBJ1-1
CASSAPGQVNTEAFF
TGTGCCAGCAGCGCCCCGGGACAGGTGAACACTGAAGCTTTCTTT
>TRBD1|TRBV7-9|TRBJ2-7
CASSVRLGQGASYEQYF
TGTGCCAGCAGCGTACGATTAGGACAGGGGGCGAGCTACGAGCAGTACTTC
>.|TRBV4-2|TRBJ2-3
CASGGQPDPTDTQYF
TGTGCCAGCGGGGGACAACCTGACCCCACAGATACGCAGTATTTT
>.|TRBV4-1|TRBJ1-2
CASSSNSIRANYGYTF
TGCGCCAGCAGCTCGAATTCAATTCGGGCTAACTATGGCTACACCTTC
>.|TRBV9|TRBJ1-1
CVSSSTTGLDPEAFF
TGTGTCAGCAGCTCGACCACAGGTCTGGACCCTGAAGCTTTCTTT
>TRBD1|TRBV7-7|TRBJ1-1
CASRGTGGAKGKPNTEAFF
TGTGCCAGCAGGGGGACAGGGGGCGCGAAGGGGAAGCCGAACACTGAAGCTTTCTTT
>TRBD1|TRBV5-1|TRBJ1-2
CASSATTGNYGYTF
TGCGCCAGCAGCGCGACGACAGGGAACTATGGCTACACCTTC
>.|TRBV19|TRBJ1-2
CASSTGPGIANYGYTF
TGTGCCAGTAGTACTGGACCCGGGATAGCGAACTATGGCTACACCTTC
>TRBD1|TRBV27|TRBJ1-5
CASSRQGRGNQPQHF
TGTGCCAGCAGCAGACAGGGCAGGGGCAATCAGCCCCAGCATTTT
>TRBD2|TRBV10-2|TRBJ2-7
CASRKPTSGAPYEQYF
TGCGCCAGCCGCAAGCCGACTAGCGGGGCCCCCTACGAGCAGTACTTC
>.|TRBV4-1|TRBJ2-1
CASKRALWEGNEQFF
TGCGCCAGCAAGAGGGCCCTGTGGGAAGGGAATGAGCAGTTCTTC
>TRBD1|TRBV5-1|TRBJ1-2
CASSFRGYGYTF
TGCGCCAGCAGCTTCAGGGGGTATGGCTACACCTTC
>TRBD1|TRBV5-4|TRBJ1-2
CASSLEQGDGYTF
TGTGCCAGCAGCTTGGAACAGGGGGATGGCTACACCTTC
>.|TRBV14|TRBJ1-6
CASSPTGSSYNSPLHF
TGTGCCAGCAGCCCCACAGGGAGCTCCTATAATTCACCCCTCCACTTT
>TRBD1|TRBV5-4|TRBJ1-4
CASSTGTGDEKLFF
TGTGCCAGCAGCACCGGGACAGGGGATGAAAAACTGTTTTTT
>.|TRBV7-3|TRBJ2-7
CASSLRWATYEQYF
TGTGCCAGCAGCCTTAGATGGGCAACCTACGAGCAGTACTTC
>.|TRBV18|TRBJ1-1
CASSQALGTLNTEAFF
TGTGCCAGCTCACAGGCCCTGGGGACTTTGAACACTGAAGCTTTCTTT
>.|TRBV5-1|TRBJ2-3
CASSRRSGGDTQYF
TGCGCCAGCAGCCGACGCAGTGGAGGGGATACGCAGTATTTT
>TRBD2|TRBV30|TRBJ2-1
CASRLAGGNEQFF
TGTGCCTCCCGACTAGCGGGAGGCAATGAGCAGTTCTTC
>.|TRBV7-9|TRBJ1-4
CASSLLGTNEKLFF
TGTGCCAGCAGCTTACTTGGCACTAATGAAAAACTGTTTTTT
>TRBD2|TRBV2|TRBJ2-3
CASSLRGGGTDTQYF
TGTGCCAGCAGCCTCCGGGGGGGAGGCACAGATACGCAGTATTTT
>.|TRBV5-1|TRBJ2-5
CASSFPGLPHETQYF
TGCGCCAGCAGCTTCCCGGGACTCCCTCACGAGACCCAGTACTTC
>TRBD2|TRBV5-5|TRBJ2-1
CASSVGTSGYNEQFF
TGTGCCAGCAGCGTCGGGACTAGCGGTTACAATGAGCAGTTCTTC
>.|TRBV5-6|TRBJ1-4
CASSLFTTNEKLFF
TGTGCCAGCAGCTTGTTCACTACTAATGAAAAACTGTTTTTT